The next 16 T cell receptor beta chains were all read from a single sample in a study of blood T cell repertoires in COVID-19. TCRdb's table, derived via immunoSEQ multiplex PCR, lists solely in-frame clones and lacks some. The sample has around 200,000 clones; 86% are singletons. The sample consisted of PBMCs or T cells enriched from blood (not recorded which). These receptors came from a woman aged 25-40 years who had been exposed to COVID-19.

The chain links TRBV7-9 to TRBJ2-1; no definite D call. The CDR3 length is 14 residues. Germline values: CDR1 SEHNR, CDR2 FQNEAQ (reference sequence). The V end was cut by 5 bases, the J end by 4 bases, with 12 bases between. CDR3 bases: TGTGCCAGCAGCCTCCCGCGCGCTTACAATGAGCAGTTCTTC. It translates to CASSLPRAYNEQFF.

This clone was seen only a few times. For the CDR3, the DNA is TGCGCCAGCAGCTTGGCCCCAGACAGGGTTGGCTACACCTTC. Translating gives CASSLAPDRVGYTF. V and J are TRBV5-1 and TRBJ1-2; TRBD1 aligns across 7 bases. Trimming removed 0 bases from V and 7 bases from J; junction bases left unmatched: 6. The CDR3 is 14 amino acids. Per germline, CDR1 SGHRS and CDR2 YFSETQ.

The genes are TRBV6-5 and TRBJ2-2; the match to TRBD1 covers 9 bases. Germline CDR1 MNHEY, CDR2 SVGAGI. The CDR3 length is 15 residues. Germline trimming cut 6 bases from V and 6 bases from J; bases unmatched to any gene: 8. CDR3 nucleotide sequence: TGTGCCAGCAGCCGCACAGGGGGCAGGTCCGGGGAGCTGTTTTTT. Protein: CASSRTGGRSGELFF.

This chain's CDR3 is CASSAGSQGGLFF. The CDR3 nucleotides read TGTGCCAGCAGCGCCGGGTCCCAGGGGGGACTGTTTTTT. J is TRBJ1-4 and V is TRBV2, with 7 nucleotides matching TRBD1. This CDR3 region has 13 residues. Germline V CDR1 and CDR2: SNHLY, FYNNEI. Trimming cost V 6 bases and J 13 bases; bases outside gene matches: 11.

V usage is TRBV19 and J usage is TRBJ2-7; 7 positions match TRBD2. The CDR3 is 15 amino acids. V lost 3 bases to trimming and J lost 2 bases; unmatched junction nucleotides: 7. Germline V gives CDR1 LNHDA, CDR2 SQIVND (reference sequence). CDR3 nucleotide sequence: TGTGCCAGTAGTATTGGGGAGGGCAGGGCCTACGAGCAGTACTTC. This sequence encodes CASSIGEGRAYEQYF.

The chain has TRBV2 and TRBJ1-3; tentatively, D is TRBD1 (5 bases). Germline values: CDR1 SNHLY, CDR2 FYNNEI. This CDR3 has 14 residues. V shed 7 bases and J shed 0 bases, with 10 bases lying between them. The CDR3 sequence is CASTPDISGNTIYF. The CDR3, as DNA: TGTGCCAGCACTCCGGACATCTCTGGAAACACCATATATTTT.

The CDR3 protein is CASVPWDRANTEAFF. The CDR3 DNA sequence: TGTGCCAGCGTTCCATGGGACAGGGCGAACACTGAAGCTTTCTTT. The chain combines TRBV28 with TRBJ1-1; 9 nucleotides match TRBD1. Losses at the gene ends were 8 bases for V and 1 base for J; bases not matched to a gene: 8. Germline V gene lookup returns CDR1 MDHEN and CDR2 SYDVKM. This CDR3 is built from 15 residues.

The chain links TRBV11-2 to TRBJ1-2, with D perhaps TRBD1 (6 bases). This CDR3 region has 15 residues. V shed 1 base and J shed 5 bases, with 14 bases lying between them. The germline V gene encodes CDR1 SGHAT and CDR2 FQNNGV. CDR3 amino acids: CASSLVVGGSYGYTF. The CDR3 DNA sequence: TGTGCCAGCAGCTTAGTAGTAGGGGGTAGTTATGGCTACACCTTC.

In this sample, this clone turned up a few times. The J gene is TRBJ2-3, the V gene TRBV14; tentatively, D is TRBD2 (5 bases). The length of the CDR3 is 15 residues. Trimming took 0 bases from V and 3 from J, leaving 10 bases between them. CDR1 SGHDN and CDR2 FVKESK come from the germline V gene. The CDR3 DNA reads TGTGCCAGCAGCCAAGATCTCGGGATTACAGATACGCAGTATTTT. Its translation is CASSQDLGITDTQYF.

The J gene is TRBJ2-1, the V gene TRBV29-1; 7 nucleotides agree with TRBD1. Germline lookup yields CDR1 SQVTM and CDR2 ANQGSEA. The CDR3 spans 13 residues. V lost 5 bases, J lost 4 bases, and 5 bases stayed unmatched. The CDR3 DNA reads as TGCAGCGTTCCCCGGGACAGTTACAATGAGCAGTTCTTC. This translates into CSVPRDSYNEQFF.

This rearrangement joins TRBV6-5 to TRBJ2-7; D is ambiguous. This CDR3 is built from 13 residues. Germline V lookup: CDR1 MNHEY, CDR2 SVGAGI. Trimming left V 8 bases short and J 2 bases short, with 13 bases between. The CDR3 spells CASADTGPYEQYF. The CDR3 DNA is TGTGCCAGCGCCGACACCGGCCCCTACGAGCAGTACTTC.

This rearrangement joins TRBV27 to TRBJ1-2; tentatively, D is TRBD1 (6 bases). CDR1 and CDR2 from the germline V gene are MNHEY and SMNVEV (reference sequence). V lost 6 bases to trimming and J lost 5 bases, with 25 bases between them. The CDR3 sequence is 17 residues long. The CDR3 sequence is CASSHWAGEGKSYGYTF. Written as DNA, the CDR3 is TGTGCCAGCAGCCACTGGGCAGGGGAAGGGAAAAGTTATGGCTACACCTTC.

The chain combines TRBV14 with TRBJ2-7, with a weak D call TRBD1 (6 bases). CDR1 is SGHDN, CDR2 FVKESK, per germline. The CDR3 loop spans 13 amino acids. Deletions cut 4 bases from V and 2 bases from J, with 9 bases between. This chain's CDR3 is CASSPRTAYEQYF. The CDR3 DNA reads TGTGCCAGCAGCCCCCGGACAGCCTACGAGCAGTACTTC.

CDR3: CASSGGLAGINEQFF. In nucleotides, the CDR3 is TGTGCCAGCAGCGGGGGACTAGCGGGGATCAATGAGCAGTTCTTC. This chain connects TRBV9 to TRBJ2-1, with 13 bases identical to TRBD2. CDR1 and CDR2 from the germline V gene are SGDLS and YYNGEE. This CDR3 is built from 15 residues. Trimming took 3 bases from V and 6 from J; bases not matched to a gene: 3.

This chain connects TRBV19 to TRBJ2-1; perhaps TRBD2 as D (7 bases). The CDR3 consists of 17 residues. Germline CDR1 and CDR2: LNHDA and SQIVND (reference sequence). V lost 10 bases and J lost 1, with 23 bases in between. The CDR3 DNA follows: TGTGCCACAAAGCGGTTGGGGGGGCGTAAATCCTACAATGAGCAGTTCTTC. Its translation: CATKRLGGRKSYNEQFF.

This clone occurred once. The rearrangement uses TRBV30 and TRBJ2-2; D is perhaps TRBD2 (6 bases). V dropped 3 bases and J dropped 6 bases, with 14 bases sitting between them. From germline, CDR1 is GTSNPN and CDR2 SVGIG (reference sequence). This CDR3 is 14 amino acids long. The CDR3 loop is CAWRGSSGAGELFF. The CDR3 nucleotides are TGTGCCTGGAGGGGCTCCTCGGGAGCCGGGGAGCTGTTTTTT.